These 27 T cell receptor beta chains came from one sample sequenced in a study of shared clonotypes between healthy human individuals. Generated by immunoSEQ multiplex PCR, the TCRdb table keeps only in-frame clones and is missing some. The sample has roughly 1 million clones; 70% to 80% are singletons. Sequenced: memory CD4+ T cells from PBMCs. Subset defined: CD45RA-negative fraction. These receptors all come from a man aged 18 to 29 in good health. Some clones in this sample may be carry-over from other donors' samples.

This sequence joins TRBV28 and TRBJ2-3; either TRBD1 or TRBD2 may fit D (6 bases each). The germline V gene has CDR1 MDHEN and CDR2 SYDVKM. This CDR3 has 14 residues. Trimming cost V 6 bases and J 4 bases, with 14 bases left between them. The CDR3 DNA follows: TGTGCCAGCAGCATCCCCGGGGGCCCAGATACGCAGTATTTT. This gives the protein CASSIPGGPDTQYF. Full variable domain (missing parts from reference TRBV28 and TRBJ2-3): DVKVTQSSRYLVKRTGEKVFLECVQDMDHENMFWYRQDPGLGLRLIYFSYDVKMKEKGDIPEGYSVSREKKERFSLILESASTNQTSMYLCASSIPGGPDTQYFGPGTRLTVL.

In DNA, the CDR3 is TGTGCCAGCAGCACGAACATCCAGGGTCATGAAAAACTGTTTTTT. This gives the protein CASSTNIQGHEKLFF. The rearrangement links TRBV7-9 to TRBJ1-4; tentative D call: TRBD1 (5 bases). This CDR3 contains 15 residues. The germline V and J ends were trimmed by 5 bases and 6 bases, with 16 bases remaining between them. Germline V gives CDR1 SEHNR, CDR2 FQNEAQ (reference sequence).

The table lists this clone with a count of one. The rearrangement links TRBV7-2 to TRBJ2-5, with a weak D call TRBD1 (6 bases). This CDR3 contains 14 residues. CDR1 SGHTA and CDR2 FQGNSA come from the germline V gene. The V end was cut by 5 bases, the J end by 3 bases, with 13 bases between. CDR3 sequence (DNA): TGTGCCAGCAGCCAGAACGGGGACAAAGAGACCCAGTACTTC. As protein: CASSQNGDKETQYF.

V and J are TRBV6-6 and TRBJ2-5; a possible D gene is TRBD2 (6 bases). Trimming cost V 6 bases and J 5 bases, with 19 bases left between them. Germline CDR1 reads MNHNY; CDR2 reads SVGAGI (reference sequence). The length of the CDR3 is 15 residues. CDR3 amino acids: CASSRSGGIGETQYF. The DNA of the CDR3 is TGTGCCAGCAGCCGCTCGGGCGGGATCGGCGAGACCCAGTACTTC.

The chain joins TRBV23-1 to TRBJ2-1; D unresolved. TRBV23-1 is marked as an open reading frame, function uncertain. The germline V and J ends were trimmed by 6 bases and 10 bases, with 22 bases remaining between them. The CDR3 consists of 15 residues. In DNA, the CDR3 is TGCGCCAGCAGACGGGCCGACGTGTCCCGCGTAGAGCAGTTCTTC. It specifies CASRRADVSRVEQFF.

This chain connects TRBV4-3 to TRBJ2-2; 7 bases are shared with TRBD1. The CDR3 is 18 amino acids. With V trimmed by 0 bases and J by 2 bases, 9 bases remained unmatched. CDR1 is LGHNA and CDR2 is YSLEER in the germline V gene. The CDR3 nucleotides read TGCGCCAGCAGCCAAGATGCTTCGCGACAGGGTAACACCGGGGAGCTGTTTTTT. Translating it yields CASSQDASRQGNTGELFF.

There are many counts of this clone. The chain carries TRBV19 and TRBJ2-5; D possibly matches TRBD1 or TRBD2 (5 bases each). From germline, CDR1 is LNHDA and CDR2 SQIVND (reference sequence). This CDR3 has 15 amino acids. V was trimmed by 3 bases and J by 5 bases, leaving 16 bases between them. In DNA, the CDR3 is TGTGCCAGTAGTATCGGGCAGGGTAGAGGGGAGACCCAGTACTTC. It specifies CASSIGQGRGETQYF.

The genes are TRBV7-2 and TRBJ2-7; 11 bases are shared with TRBD2. Germline CDR1 and CDR2: SGHTA and FQGNSA. The CDR3 has 13 residues. Trimming took 7 bases from V and 4 from J; bases not matched to a gene: 3. CDR3 nucleotide sequence: TGTGCCAGCAAACTAGCGGGAGCGTACGAGCAGTACTTC. This sequence encodes CASKLAGAYEQYF.

The V gene is TRBV5-4, the J gene TRBJ2-1, with 14 bases fitting TRBD2. Germline loops: CDR1 SGHNT, CDR2 YYREEE (reference sequence). The CDR3 length is 15 residues. The V segment lost 0 bases and the J segment 8 bases; nucleotides outside the gene matches: 1. The CDR3 reads CASSLGLAGGDEQFF. The CDR3 DNA follows: TGTGCCAGCAGCTTGGGACTAGCGGGAGGGGATGAGCAGTTCTTC.

The genes are TRBV27 and TRBJ1-2; unclear D gene. The CDR3 consists of 15 residues. Germline loops: CDR1 MNHEY, CDR2 SMNVEV (reference sequence). The V gene lost 2 bases and the J gene lost 4 bases, with 14 bases spanning the gap. The CDR3 loop is CASSLSSVGTYGYTF. The CDR3 DNA reads as TGTGCCAGCAGTTTAAGTTCCGTGGGAACCTATGGCTACACCTTC.

This clone is a singleton in its sample. The genes are TRBV30 and TRBJ2-5; the match to TRBD2 covers 14 bases. Germline CDR1 and CDR2: GTSNPN and SVGIG (reference sequence). CDR3 length: 15 amino acids. The V and J ends lost 1 base and 6 bases, in that order; junction bases with no gene match: 4. CDR3 in amino acids: CAWSGTSGGSQTQYF. CDR3 nucleotides: TGTGCCTGGAGTGGGACTAGCGGGGGGAGTCAGACCCAGTACTTC.

This rearrangement joins TRBV5-1 to TRBJ2-2; 7 bases match TRBD2. Germline V gene lookup returns CDR1 SGHRS and CDR2 YFSETQ. The CDR3 is 16 amino acids. V shed 4 bases and J 3 bases; nucleotides not matched to a gene: 9. CDR3 DNA: TGCGCCAGCAGCCCCGCAGCGGGATCCGACACCGGGGAGCTGTTTTTT. Amino acids: CASSPAAGSDTGELFF.

This chain joins TRBV27 and TRBJ2-1, with 8 bases fitting TRBD1. The CDR3 sequence is 15 residues long. Germline V gene sequence: CDR1 MNHEY, CDR2 SMNVEV (reference sequence). Trimming removed 6 bases from V and 3 bases from J; junction bases left unmatched: 7. CDR3 DNA sequence: TGTGCCAGCAGCCTGGGACAGGCCTACTACAATGAGCAGTTCTTC. Translated, it gives CASSLGQAYYNEQFF.

The CDR3 loop reads CASSYDQGNIGPQHF. DNA for the CDR3: TGTGCCAGCAGTTACGACCAGGGGAATATTGGGCCCCAGCATTTT. The J gene is TRBJ1-5, the V gene TRBV6-6; maybe TRBD1 (6 bases). CDR1 and CDR2 from the germline V gene are MNHNY and SVGAGI (reference sequence). The V end lost 2 bases, the J end lost 9 bases, and 17 bases lay between the germline ends. The CDR3 spans 15 residues.

This clone turned up a few times. This chain joins TRBV28 and TRBJ1-1; D uncertain. Germline V gene data show CDR1 as MDHEN and CDR2 as SYDVKM. This CDR3 is built from 11 residues. The V end lost 5 bases, the J end lost 5 bases, and 6 bases lay between the germline ends. CDR3 protein: CASSPQTEAFF. The DNA for the CDR3 is TGTGCCAGCAGTCCCCAAACTGAAGCTTTCTTT.

On this clone: This clone may be a read error of a much larger clone one base away. This sequence joins TRBV11-3 and TRBJ2-1; unclear D gene. Germline V CDR1 and CDR2: SGHNT, YENEEA. Trimming left V 0 bases short and J 10 bases short, with 4 bases between. The CDR3 sequence is 11 residues long. CDR3 in DNA: TGTGCCAGCAGCTTAGACGGGGAGCAGTTCTTC. Translated: CASSLDGEQFF.

The rearrangement links TRBV5-1 to TRBJ2-7; D remains ambiguous. The CDR3 consists of 11 residues. Germline V gene lookup returns CDR1 SGHRS and CDR2 YFSETQ. The V end lost 2 bases, the J end lost 7 bases, and 7 bases lay between the germline ends. The CDR3 loop reads CASSFGPEQYF. CDR3 DNA sequence: TGCGCCAGCAGCTTTGGACCGGAGCAGTACTTC.

V and J are TRBV30 and TRBJ2-1, with 7 bases lining up with TRBD1. Germline V gene lookup returns CDR1 GTSNPN and CDR2 SVGIG (reference sequence). CDR3 length equals 12 residues. V was clipped by 5 bases and J by 9 bases; unmatched bases: 7. The CDR3 sequence: CAWADRVGEQFF. The CDR3 coding sequence is TGTGCCTGGGCCGACAGGGTGGGTGAGCAGTTCTTC.

The chain has TRBV7-2 and TRBJ1-2, with D unclear. CDR1 and CDR2 from the germline V gene are SGHTA and FQGNSA. V dropped 3 bases and J dropped 2 bases, with 10 bases sitting between them. The length of the CDR3 is 14 residues. CDR3 amino acids: CASSFATLNYGYTF. DNA for the CDR3: TGTGCCAGCAGCTTCGCGACCTTAAACTATGGCTACACCTTC.

V gene TRBV5-5 combines with J gene TRBJ1-5; possible D gene TRBD1, 6 bases. Germline loops: CDR1 SGHKS, CDR2 YYEKEE (reference sequence). There are 13 residues in the CDR3. V lost 4 bases and J 9 bases, leaving 14 bases between the germline ends. DNA of the CDR3: TGTGCCAGCAGCCCGGGGGCCCTTTGGCCCCAGCATTTT. It translates to CASSPGALWPQHF.

This rearrangement joins TRBV7-9 to TRBJ2-7; D is perhaps TRBD1 or TRBD2 (5 bases each). Trimming cost V 5 bases and J 6 bases, with 17 bases left between them. The CDR3 totals 14 residues. Germline V gives CDR1 SEHNR, CDR2 FQNEAQ (reference sequence). CDR3 sequence (DNA): TGTGCCAGCAGCCCCGGGACCGCCCTCGGCGAGCAGTACTTC. Its translation is CASSPGTALGEQYF.

This clone has just one count. J is TRBJ2-5 and V is TRBV6-1, with 7 bases that match TRBD1. The CDR3 has 14 amino acids. V gave up 5 bases and J gave up 5 bases; unmatched junction bases: 8. Per germline, CDR1 MNHNS and CDR2 SASEGT. The CDR3 DNA reads TGTGCCAGCAGTCTAGTCCCCAGGGGGGAGACCCAGTACTTC. Residues: CASSLVPRGETQYF.

J is TRBJ2-1 and V is TRBV27, with D tentatively TRBD2 (6 bases). The ends were cut back, 4 bases at V and 4 bases at J, with 20 bases in the middle. The V gene's germline CDR1 is MNHEY and CDR2 SMNVEV (reference sequence). This CDR3 region has 17 residues. In DNA, the CDR3 is TGTGCCAGCAGTTCCAACGCGCTTGGCGGGGCTTACAATGAGCAGTTCTTC. Its translation is CASSSNALGGAYNEQFF.

Remarks on this clone: Other DNA sequences in the same sample also yield this CDR3. J is TRBJ2-3 and V is TRBV7-3; either TRBD1 or TRBD2 may supply D (5 bases each). This CDR3 has 15 amino acids. Trimming removed 2 bases from V and 1 base from J, with 10 bases in between. Germline-derived CDR1 and CDR2 are SGHTA and FQGTGA. In nucleotides, the CDR3 is TGTGCCAGCAGCTTACTCTCGGGGCGCACAGATACGCAGTATTTT. This encodes CASSLLSGRTDTQYF.

The chain has TRBV28 and TRBJ1-1, with TRBD1 identical over 7 bases. V shed 8 bases and J 8 bases; nucleotides not matched to a gene: 14. The germline CDR1 and CDR2 sequences are MDHEN and SYDVKM. This CDR3 comprises 14 residues. The CDR3 is CASRQPSDRPEAFF. Here the CDR3 DNA reads TGTGCCAGCCGCCAACCATCGGACAGGCCCGAAGCTTTCTTT.

Notes on this clone: A read error may explain this, as a much larger clone is one base away. The chain uses TRBV7-2 and TRBJ2-7, with D perhaps matching TRBD2 (6 bases). The germline V gene has CDR1 SGHTA and CDR2 FQGNSA. There are 11 residues in the CDR3. V lost 5 bases, J lost 6 bases, and 8 bases lay in between. The CDR3: CASSPGGEQYF. CDR3 DNA sequence: TGTGCCAGCAGCCCCGGGGGCGAGCAGTACTTC.

V is TRBV7-3 and J is TRBJ2-1, with 10 bases aligning to TRBD2. Germline V gene data show CDR1 as SGHTA and CDR2 as FQGTGA. The V and J ends lost 5 bases and 1 base, in that order; junction bases with no gene match: 2. The CDR3 has 15 residues. The CDR3 DNA is TGTGCCAGCAGCAAGACTAGCGGGTCCTACAATGAGCAGTTCTTC. It specifies CASSKTSGSYNEQFF.